This is a list of T cell receptor beta chains from one sample in a study of shared T cell receptors in the human thymus. The method was immunoSEQ multiplex PCR; TCRdb's version includes in-frame clones alone and lacks a portion of them. Here the sample spans about 660,000 clones, over 75% being singletons. These data were likewise used in another study, on human thymus T cells.

Source material: thymocytes. Every receptor here comes from a boy in the first two years of life with a congenital heart defect. Each CDR3 is given with its conserved first and last residue.

len,j_gene,v_gene,CDR3aa
17,TRBJ1-1,TRBV19,CASSITRRGIPNTEAFF
19,TRBJ2-7,TRBV5-1,CASSLAGGGIIPRIYEQYF
15,TRBJ1-6,TRBV18,CASSNGGGHNSPLHF
17,TRBJ2-1,TRBV7-6,CASSSGQGTPTYNEQFF
14,TRBJ2-5,TRBV28,CASSPEGDPETQYF
13,TRBJ1-2,TRBV28,CASRGTANYGYTF
16,TRBJ1-1,TRBV28,CASSSSGQIGDTEAFF
13,TRBJ2-5,TRBV5-1,CASSLGREETQYF
17,TRBJ2-3,TRBV27,CASSLAGPQDGTDTQYF
18,TRBJ1-1,TRBV19,CASSIRTRQAQNGTEAFF
18,TRBJ2-1,TRBV12-5,CASGLGPRGQGAGNEQFF
17,TRBJ2-7,TRBV7-9,CASSSHTTGNFPYEQYF
17,TRBJ2-3,TRBV5-1,CASSFPQGFPSTDTQYF
15,TRBJ1-6,TRBV4-3,CASSQARQGLTPLHF
16,TRBJ2-3,TRBV30,CAWSDPPLAVADTQYF
14,TRBJ2-2,TRBV7-2,CASSLEEVAGELFF
17,TRBJ2-5,TRBV28,CASSPTEDREVKETQYF
13,TRBJ1-2,TRBV27,CASSFEGGYGYTF
17,TRBJ2-7,TRBV12-5,CASGLVPNGGSSYEQYF
16,TRBJ1-1,TRBV6-5,CASSYSDRQVNTEAFF
17,TRBJ1-1,TRBV5-4,CASSLDRGQGAIGEAFF
12,TRBJ2-2,TRBV28,CASSFPTGELFF
15,TRBJ1-3,TRBV28,CASSAPRVSGNTIYF